Below are 9 T cell receptor beta chains sequenced from a single sample in a study of cytomegalovirus exposure and HLA in healthy donors. TCRdb keeps only in-frame clones here, not all; method: immunoSEQ multiplex PCR. The repertoire holds around 150,000 clones, with roughly 80% as singletons. Input material: PBMCs. These receptors originate from a man under 40 in good health and CMV-seropositive.

This rearrangement joins TRBV28 to TRBJ2-7; 8 bases align to TRBD2. This CDR3 region has 16 residues. Germline loops: CDR1 MDHEN, CDR2 SYDVKM. Losses at the gene ends were 2 bases for V and 1 base for J; bases not matched to a gene: 7. CDR3 protein: CASSLTTLAGSYEQYF. The CDR3, as DNA: TGTGCCAGCAGTTTAACTACGCTAGCGGGTTCCTACGAGCAGTACTTC. The entire variable domain, with the rest obtained from reference TRBV28 and TRBJ2-7, is as follows: DVKVTQSSRYLVKRTGEKVFLECVQDMDHENMFWYRQDPGLGLRLIYFSYDVKMKEKGDIPEGYSVSREKKERFSLILESASTNQTSMYLCASSLTTLAGSYEQYFGPGTRLTVT.

The J gene is TRBJ2-1, the V gene TRBV5-1, with 14 bases identical to TRBD2. Looked up from germline, CDR1 is SGHRS and CDR2 is YFSETQ. V lost 0 bases, J lost 7 bases, and 9 bases stayed unmatched. This CDR3 is built from 18 residues. In DNA, the CDR3 is TGCGCCAGCAGCTTGGGAGGACTAGCGGGGGGAGGAAGGAATGAGCAGTTCTTC. Amino acids: CASSLGGLAGGGRNEQFF. The complete variable domain, with remaining parts taken from reference TRBV5-1 and TRBJ2-1, reads KAGVTQTPRYLIKTRGQQVTLSCSPISGHRSVSWYQQTPGQGLQFLFEYFSETQRNKGNFPGRFSGRQFSNSRSEMNVSTLELGDSALYLCASSLGGLAGGGRNEQFFGPGTRLTVL.

This chain joins TRBV6-4 and TRBJ1-5, with TRBD1 matching 12 bases. The CDR3 totals 15 residues. Germline loops: CDR1 MRHNA, CDR2 SNTAGT. Trimming cost V 6 bases and J 5 bases; bases outside gene matches: 5. The CDR3 region is CASSEGTGGDQPQHF. The CDR3, as DNA: TGTGCCAGCAGCGAGGGGACAGGGGGCGATCAGCCCCAGCATTTT.

This chain joins TRBV30 and TRBJ2-1; the match to TRBD2 covers 9 bases. The CDR3 spans 16 residues. Germline V gene lookup returns CDR1 GTSNPN and CDR2 SVGIG (reference sequence). V trimming: 1 base; J trimming: 3 bases; junction bases outside the gene matches: 7. DNA of the CDR3: TGTGCCTGGAGTGGCGGGGGGGCCAGACTCTACAATGAGCAGTTCTTC. It encodes CAWSGGGARLYNEQFF.

The V gene is TRBV27, the J gene TRBJ1-4; D possibly corresponds to TRBD1 (5 bases). V lost 5 bases and J 3 bases, leaving 13 bases between the germline ends. This CDR3 contains 15 residues. CDR1 is MNHEY, CDR2 SMNVEV, per germline (reference sequence). The CDR3 loop reads CASSALGDSNEKLFF. The CDR3 DNA follows: TGTGCCAGCAGTGCCCTAGGGGATTCTAATGAAAAACTGTTTTTT.

This chain connects TRBV6-5 to TRBJ2-7, with 7 bases aligning to TRBD2. V dropped 10 bases and J dropped 11; count of bases not matched to a gene: 11. CDR1 is MNHEY, CDR2 SVGAGI, per germline. This CDR3 contains 11 residues. The CDR3 nucleotides are TGTGCCACCTCGACTAGCCGTTCAAAGTACTTC. It yields the protein CATSTSRSKYF.

This clone was recorded a few times. This chain joins TRBV7-2 and TRBJ2-1; D perhaps matches TRBD2 (5 bases). Trimming left V 0 bases short and J 3 bases short, with 9 bases between. CDR3 length: 15 residues. CDR1 and CDR2 from the germline V gene are SGHTA and FQGNSA. CDR3 residues: CASSLAGVYYNEQFF. The CDR3 DNA sequence: TGTGCCAGCAGCTTAGCGGGAGTATACTACAATGAGCAGTTCTTC.

The CDR3 here is CASASAGTGELFF. In DNA form, the CDR3 reads TGTGCCAGCGCCTCTGCAGGGACCGGGGAGCTGTTTTTT. The chain carries TRBV9 and TRBJ2-2; D is possibly TRBD1 (5 bases). Germline V gene data show CDR1 as SGDLS and CDR2 as YYNGEE. The ends were cut back, 7 bases at V and 5 bases at J, with 12 bases in the middle. CDR3 length: 13 residues. Variable domain in full (rest from reference TRBV9 and TRBJ2-2): DSGVTQTPKHLITATGQRVTLRCSPRSGDLSVYWYQQSLDQGLQFLIQYYNGEERAKGNILERFSAQQFPDLHSELNLSSLELGDSALYFCASASAGTGELFFGEGSRLTVL.

The CDR3 loop reads CASRPYRQGSYEQYF. For the CDR3, the DNA is TGTGCCAGCAGACCCTACCGGCAGGGATCCTACGAGCAGTACTTC. The chain employs TRBV27 and TRBJ2-7, with D possibly being TRBD1 (5 bases). Trimming pared 6 bases from V and 1 base from J, leaving 16 bases between. The V gene's germline CDR1 is MNHEY and CDR2 SMNVEV (reference sequence). The CDR3 length is 15 residues.